Listed below are T cell receptor beta chains from one sample, sequenced in a study of OX40 agonist ivuxolimab in advanced cancers. Data came from immunoSEQ multiplex PCR; TCRdb stores just in-frame clones and leaves some out. This sample has 75,000 to 90,000 clones; approximately 85% occur once, and the top ten carry 2% to 3%. This specimen consisted of CD4+ or CD8+ T cells sorted from blood, obtained in a trial of the OX40 agonist ivuxolimab. All receptors derive from an adult with an advanced solid tumor such as melanoma, head and neck, liver or kidney cancer. Each CDR3 is given with its conserved first and last residue. D genes are given only for firm matches. The size field is filled for only some rows; it gives once, few, many or a size class.

length	V	J	D	size	DNA	CDR3
12	TRBV10-3	TRBJ1-5	NA	NA	TGTGCCATCGGAGAGGGCAATCAGCCCCAGCATTTT	CAIGEGNQPQHF
14	TRBV28	TRBJ2-5	NA	NA	TGTGCCAGCAGTTTGGTGGTGGGGGTTGAGACCCAGTACTTC	CASSLVVGVETQYF
14	TRBV27	TRBJ2-7	NA	NA	TGTGCCAGCAGTGAGAGCCGGGGGTTCAACGAGCAGTACTTC	CASSESRGFNEQYF
15	TRBV10-1	TRBJ2-3	NA	NA	TGCGCCAGCAGTGATCCGGGATCCATCGGGGATACGCAGTATTTT	CASSDPGSIGDTQYF
13	TRBV6-1	TRBJ1-1	NA	NA	TGTGCCAGCAGTGAAGCGCGGGTGGAAAAAGCTTTCTTT	CASSEARVEKAFF
16	TRBV19	TRBJ2-1	TRBD2	NA	TGTGCCAGTAGTACGGGAGCGGGGGTCGTTGGGAATGAGCAGTTCTTC	CASSTGAGVVGNEQFF
15	TRBV15	TRBJ2-1	TRBD2	NA	TGTGCCACAACCCTTAGTGGGGGGGAGTACAATGAGCAGTTCTTC	CATTLSGGEYNEQFF
14	TRBV9	TRBJ2-3	TRBD2	NA	TGTGCCAGCAGCGTAGTTGGCGGGGGGGATACGCAGTATTTT	CASSVVGGGDTQYF
14	TRBV6-1	TRBJ1-4	TRBD1	NA	TGTGCCACCCACCGGGACAGGGGCATAGAAAAACTGTTTTTT	CATHRDRGIEKLFF
22	TRBV30	TRBJ2-2	NA	NA	TGTGCCTGGAGTGTAAGTCCCCCCCCGGGACGGGGTCCCCGGTCCTCGGTCGGGGAGCTGTTTTTT	CAWSVSPPPGRGPRSSVGELFF
14	TRBV5-6	TRBJ2-7	TRBD1	NA	TGTGCCAGCAGCTTGCTTGAGACAGGGTACCGCCAGTACTTC	CASSLLETGYRQYF
14	TRBV5-6	TRBJ1-2	TRBD1	NA	TGTGCCAGCAGCTTGGAGACAGGGATCTATGGCTACACCTTC	CASSLETGIYGYTF
16	TRBV7-3	TRBJ2-1	TRBD2	NA	TGTGCCAGCAGTTCTTATCTAGCGGGGGACTACAATGAGCAGTTCTTC	CASSSYLAGDYNEQFF
18	TRBV5-6	TRBJ2-5	TRBD1	NA	TGTGCCAGCAGCTGGAGGACAGGGAAGTTAGCGGACCAAGAGACCCAGTACTTC	CASSWRTGKLADQETQYF
16	TRBV5-1	TRBJ2-7	NA	NA	TGCGCCAGCAGTGTGTACGGGGCTCGGAGCGGCTACGAGCAGTACTTC	CASSVYGARSGYEQYF
13	TRBV5-4	TRBJ1-2	NA	NA	TGTGCCAGCAGACGCGACAGTAACTATGGCTACACCTTC	CASRRDSNYGYTF
13	TRBV6-5	TRBJ2-3	NA	NA	TGTGCCAGCAGTTACGATCCCACAGATACGCAGTATTTT	CASSYDPTDTQYF
15	TRBV4-2	TRBJ2-3	NA	few	TGTGCCAGCAGCCAAGGGGCCGGCGGGGAAGATACGCAGTATTTT	CASSQGAGGEDTQYF
16	TRBV27	TRBJ2-5	NA	NA	TGTGCCAGCAGTCCTCGGACAGGGAGGGCGCAAGAGACCCAGTACTTC	CASSPRTGRAQETQYF
14	TRBV5-4	TRBJ2-1	TRBD2	NA	TGTGCCAGCAGCTTGGGGCGGGGGGACAATGAGCAGTTCTTC	CASSLGRGDNEQFF
13	TRBV11-1	TRBJ2-3	NA	NA	TGTGCCAGCAGCTTAGCAGGGACAGATACGCAGTATTTT	CASSLAGTDTQYF
16	TRBV5-4	TRBJ2-3	NA	NA	TGTGCCAGCAGCTTGGCCCGCCTTCGTACAGCAGATACGCAGTATTTT	CASSLARLRTADTQYF
14	TRBV5-1	TRBJ2-2	NA	NA	TGCGCCAGCAGTTTGGAAGCGAACACCGGGGAGCTGTTTTTT	CASSLEANTGELFF
14	TRBV2	TRBJ2-3	NA	few	TGTGCCAGCAGGGACAGTAGAAACACAGATACGCAGTATTTT	CASRDSRNTDTQYF
11	TRBV2	TRBJ1-5	NA	few	TGTGCCAGCAGTCTGGGCCAGCCCCAGCATTTT	CASSLGQPQHF
15	TRBV9	TRBJ2-2	TRBD2	NA	TGTGCCAGCAGCGTTAGCGGGGGGTCGGCCGGGGAGCTGTTTTTT	CASSVSGGSAGELFF
15	TRBV4-1	TRBJ1-1	NA	NA	TGCGCCAGCAGCCGCTACTACCTAATGAACACTGAAGCTTTCTTT	CASSRYYLMNTEAFF
14	TRBV6-5	TRBJ1-6	NA	NA	TGTGCCAGCAGTTACAAGGGGGAAGATTCACCCCTCCACTTT	CASSYKGEDSPLHF
14	TRBV28	TRBJ2-7	NA	few	TGTGCCAGCAGTTTCTGGCAGGGGGGCTACGAGCAGTACTTC	CASSFWQGGYEQYF
14	TRBV5-4	TRBJ2-7	NA	once	TGTGCCAGCAGCCTCAGGGTAAGGGGCTACGAGCAGTACTTC	CASSLRVRGYEQYF
13	TRBV4-2	TRBJ1-2	TRBD1	NA	TGTGCCAGCAGCCGGGACAGGGATTATGGCTACACCTTC	CASSRDRDYGYTF
12	TRBV28	TRBJ1-2	NA	NA	TGTGCCAGCAGTTCGCTACTAAACGGCTACACCTTC	CASSSLLNGYTF
15	TRBV19	TRBJ2-3	TRBD2	NA	TGTGCCAGTAGTACCGACTTGGGGGGGGGAGATACGCAGTATTTT	CASSTDLGGGDTQYF
14	TRBV5-5	TRBJ2-3	NA	NA	TGTGCCAGCAGCTTGGGTACAGCAGCAGATACGCAGTATTTT	CASSLGTAADTQYF
13	TRBV29-1	TRBJ1-1	TRBD1	NA	TGCAGCGTGGACAGGGGGCCCAGCACTGAAGCTTTCTTT	CSVDRGPSTEAFF
16	TRBV28	TRBJ1-2	TRBD1	NA	TGTGCCAGCAGTCAGGGGGGAGGACAGGGAAATTTTGGCTACACCTTC	CASSQGGGQGNFGYTF
13	TRBV7-2	TRBJ1-1	NA	NA	TGTGCCAGCAGCTTGACAGTGAACACTGAAGCTTTCTTT	CASSLTVNTEAFF
16	TRBV19	TRBJ1-2	NA	NA	TGTGCCAGCAGACGCCAAAAGTCCCACATTAACTATGGCTACACCTTC	CASRRQKSHINYGYTF
16	TRBV19	TRBJ2-3	TRBD2	NA	TGTGCCAGTAGTATCCATAGCGGGGGGGCATTGGATACGCAGTATTTT	CASSIHSGGALDTQYF
15	TRBV14	TRBJ2-7	TRBD2	NA	TGTGCCAGCAGCCAAGGGCGGGGGGGCCCCTACGAGCAGTACTTC	CASSQGRGGPYEQYF
16	TRBV5-4	TRBJ2-3	NA	NA	TGTGCCAGCAGCTTGAGAACGGGGGCGTTCACAGATACGCAGTATTTT	CASSLRTGAFTDTQYF
17	TRBV21-1	TRBJ1-2	NA	NA	TGTGCCAGCAGCAAAGTTGAGACCGAACTCGATAACTATGGCTACACCTTC	CASSKVETELDNYGYTF
14	TRBV28	TRBJ1-6	NA	NA	TGTGCCAGCAGTATAGTAGGGAATAATTCACCCCTCCACTTT	CASSIVGNNSPLHF
16	TRBV19	TRBJ1-5	NA	NA	TGTGCCAGTAGTCTGAATCCCATGGGGGGCAATCAGCCCCAGCATTTT	CASSLNPMGGNQPQHF
15	TRBV5-1	TRBJ2-7	NA	NA	TGCGCCAGCAGCTTGGAAGGGCAACCATTCTACGAGCAGTACTTC	CASSLEGQPFYEQYF
16	TRBV7-9	TRBJ2-2	NA	few	TGTGCCAGCAGCTTAGGGAAGGGGCTGAAGACCGGGGAGCTGTTTTTT	CASSLGKGLKTGELFF
14	TRBV6-1	TRBJ2-7	TRBD1	NA	TGTGCCAGCAGTGCCGGGACAGGGGTAATCGAGCAGTACTTC	CASSAGTGVIEQYF
11	TRBV6-1	TRBJ2-5	NA	NA	TGTGCCAGCGGAGACCTCGAGACCCAGTACTTC	CASGDLETQYF
15	TRBV5-1	TRBJ2-5	NA	few	TGCGCCAGCAGCTTGGAGGGCAGGGGAATGGAGACCCAGTACTTC	CASSLEGRGMETQYF